Shown below are 14 T cell receptor beta chains from a single sample sequenced in a study of tumor and adjacent non-tumor tissue in lung cancer. No cell sorting was done before RNA was extracted from the tissue. The normal lung tissue was taken more than 3 cm from the tumor edge. TCRbeta libraries were built with three rounds of nested PCR, modified from ARM-PCR. TCRdb recomputed calls from the multiplex PCR reads with MiXCR, one row per CDR3 protein. This table has approximately 100,000 distinct CDR3 sequences, roughly two thirds appearing once. Sequenced material: distant non-tumor lung tissue. Receptors were obtained from a man aged 25 to 45 with non-small cell lung cancer.

This chain uses TRBV13 with TRBJ2-7; D remains unclear. Between the trimmed V and J ends, which lost 5 bases and 6 bases, there was a span of 14 bases. Germline V lookup: CDR1 PRHDT, CDR2 FYEKMQ (reference sequence). The CDR3 has 13 residues. Here the CDR3 reads CASSPHLRSEQYF. The CDR3, as DNA: TGTGCCAGCAGCCCCCACCTACGTTCCGAGCAGTACTTC.

In this sample, this clonotype turned up once. One junction end does not reproduce the germline sequence, and a read error may be involved. The rearrangement links TRBV11-3 to TRBJ2-4, with D maybe TRBD1 (5 bases). CDR3 length: 12 amino acids. CDR1 is SGHNT, CDR2 YENEEA, per germline. Here the CDR3 reads CASSLQDPDQYF. CDR3 DNA: TGTGCTAGCAGCCTACAGGACCCAGATCAGTACTTC.

Of note for this clonotype: At one end, the junction sequence differs from germline, possibly due to a read error. This chain uses TRBV5-6 with TRBJ2-2; possibly TRBD2 for D (5 bases). The CDR3 has 16 amino acids. Germline CDR1 SGHDT, CDR2 YYEEEE. Here the CDR3 reads CASSSFALRGTGELFF. The CDR3 bases are TGTGCTAGCAGCTCATTTGCCCTTCGGGGCACCGGGGAGCTGTTTTTT.

For this clonotype: Mismatch with germline at one junction end may stem from a read error. This chain joins TRBV12-3 or TRBV12-4 and TRBJ2-7; perhaps TRBD2 as D (5 bases). The CDR3 extends over 13 amino acids. This CDR3 reads CASRFGGYYEQYF. The CDR3 DNA is TGTGCTAGCAGATTCGGCGGGTACTACGAGCAGTACTTC.

As to this clonotype: A much larger clone sits a single nucleotide away, making a read error possible. In nucleotides, the CDR3 is TGTACCACCAGTGATTCTAGCGCCCGGGGGACCCAGTACTTC. The encoded protein is CTTSDSSARGTQYF. This sequence joins TRBV24-1 and TRBJ2-5; tentatively, D is TRBD2 (6 bases). CDR3 length: 14 amino acids. Per germline, CDR1 KGHDR and CDR2 SFDVKD.

As concerns this clonotype: This may stem from a read error, because a much larger clone lies one nucleotide away. The chain has TRBV12-3 or TRBV12-4 and TRBJ2-1, with D tentatively TRBD1 (6 bases). The CDR3 has 14 residues. The CDR3 nucleotides read TGTGCCAACAGTTGGGGGCTCTCCTACAATGAGCAGTTCTTC. This translates into CANSWGLSYNEQFF.

The table lists this clonotype with a count of one. The chain employs TRBV29-1 and TRBJ1-1; D is undetermined. The CDR3 sequence is 11 residues long. CDR1 and CDR2 (germline): SQVTM, ANQGSEA. V dropped 7 bases and J dropped 2 bases, with 8 bases sitting between them. The CDR3 DNA follows: TGCAGCGCCTATTTCAACACTGAAGCTTTCTTT. Its protein product is CSAYFNTEAFF.

In its sample, this clonotype was seen many times. CDR3 residues: CASSPGGVAKNIQYF. The CDR3 DNA reads as TGTGCCAGCAGTCCCGGGGGAGTAGCCAAAAACATTCAGTACTTC. V is TRBV6-5 and J is TRBJ2-4; D perhaps matches TRBD2 (6 bases). The V gene's germline CDR1 is MNHEY and CDR2 SVGAGI. The CDR3 runs 15 residues. Trimming took off 5 bases at V and 0 bases at J, with 11 bases between the two ends.

In the case of this clonotype: One base away lies a much larger clone, so this may be a sequencing read error. The chain links TRBV5-1 to TRBJ1-2; 11 bases fit TRBD1. CDR3 length: 15 amino acids. CDR1 SGHRS and CDR2 YFSETQ come from the germline V gene. The CDR3 sequence is CVSSLLWTGGSGYTF. DNA of the CDR3: TGCGTCAGCAGCTTGCTTTGGACAGGGGGCTCTGGCTACACCTTC. The full variable domain, rest sourced from reference TRBV5-1 and TRBJ1-2, is KAGVTQTPRYLIKTRGQQVTLSCSPISGHRSVSWYQQTPGQGLQFLFEYFSETQRNKGNFPGRFSGRQFSNSRSEMNVSTLELGDSALYLCVSSLLWTGGSGYTFGSGTRLTVV.

Points on this clonotype: Relative to the germline gene, one junction end is altered; a read error may explain this. This chain connects TRBV6-5 to TRBJ1-1; D ambiguous. CDR3 size: 15 residues. Germline CDR1 MNHEY, CDR2 SVGAGI. The DNA of the CDR3 is TGTGCCAGCAGTTACGGGAAAGGCTTGAACAGTGAAGCTTTCTTT. It is translated as CASSYGKGLNSEAFF.

This clonotype appeared a single time. Its ends do not fully match the called genes, so a read error is possible. V and J are TRBV20-1 and TRBJ2-7; D is unclear. Germline values: CDR1 DFQATT, CDR2 SNEGSKA (reference sequence). CDR3 length: 13 residues. The CDR3 coding sequence is TGCAATGCTCGCCAGTCCGCCGCCTACGATCAGTACTTC. Its translation: CNARQSAAYDQYF.

Concerning this clonotype itself: Its ends do not fully match the called genes, so a read error is possible. The chain is built from TRBV4-2 and TRBJ1-1; unclear D gene. The V gene's germline CDR1 is LGHNA and CDR2 YNFKEQ. The CDR3 runs to 14 residues. The CDR3: CASSQSSVGTEAFF. DNA for the CDR3: TGTGCCAGCAGCCAATCATCGGTCGGAACTGAGGCTTTCTTT.

This clonotype has a count of ten or more. The rearrangement uses TRBV6-6 and TRBJ1-5; D remains ambiguous. This CDR3 is built from 15 residues. CDR1 and CDR2 (germline): MNHNY, SVGAGI (reference sequence). The V and J ends lost 6 bases and 2 bases respectively, with 14 bases between them. The CDR3 region is CASRWGSSGNQPQHF. For the CDR3, the DNA is TGTGCCAGCAGATGGGGATCTAGCGGCAATCAGCCCCAGCATTTT.

This clonotype was observed a few times. A much larger clone differs from this one at a single base, so this may be a read error. The chain couples TRBV6-5 to TRBJ1-5; D remains ambiguous. This CDR3 region has 13 residues. Germline V CDR1 and CDR2: MNHEY, SVGAGI. In DNA form, the CDR3 reads TGTGTCACCCGCTCGGAAGGCAATCAGCCCCAGCATTTT. This gives the protein CVTRSEGNQPQHF.